The clone carrying this TCR beta chain has only a few counts. This sample was taken from a study of control samples from healthy donors and cancer patients. This CDR3 is 12 amino acids long. CDR1 and CDR2 from the germline V gene are LNHDA and SQIVND (reference sequence). V shed 6 bases and J shed 8 bases, with 11 bases lying between them. Data came from immunoSEQ multiplex PCR; TCRdb stores just in-frame clones and leaves some out. The sample consists of some 37,000 clones, 90% to 95% of them appearing once. The specimen was blood. This rearrangement joins TRBV19 to TRBJ1-5; tentatively, D is TRBD1 (5 bases). The clonotype originates from a woman aged 45-65 years in good health. CDR3 region: CASRQVSKPQHF. The CDR3 bases are TGTGCCAGTAGACAGGTTTCAAAGCCCCAGCATTTT.